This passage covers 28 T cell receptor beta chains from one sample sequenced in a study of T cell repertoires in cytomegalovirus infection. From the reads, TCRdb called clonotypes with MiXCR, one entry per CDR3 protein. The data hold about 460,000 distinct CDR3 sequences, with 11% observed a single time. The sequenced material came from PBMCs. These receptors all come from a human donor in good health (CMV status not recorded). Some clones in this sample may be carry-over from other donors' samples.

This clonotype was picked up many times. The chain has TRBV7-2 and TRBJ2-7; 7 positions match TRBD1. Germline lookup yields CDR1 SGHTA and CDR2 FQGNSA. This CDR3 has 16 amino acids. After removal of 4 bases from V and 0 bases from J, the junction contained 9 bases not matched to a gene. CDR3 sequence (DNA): TGTGCCAGCAGCTCGCTGGACAGGATTCCCTCCTACGAGCAGTACTTC. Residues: CASSSLDRIPSYEQYF.

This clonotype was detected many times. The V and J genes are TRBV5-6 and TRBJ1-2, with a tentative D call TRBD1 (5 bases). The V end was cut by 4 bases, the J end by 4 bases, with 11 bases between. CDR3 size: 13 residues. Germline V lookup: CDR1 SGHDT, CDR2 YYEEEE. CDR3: CASSRDGTYGYTF. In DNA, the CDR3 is TGTGCCAGCAGCAGAGACGGGACCTATGGCTACACCTTC.

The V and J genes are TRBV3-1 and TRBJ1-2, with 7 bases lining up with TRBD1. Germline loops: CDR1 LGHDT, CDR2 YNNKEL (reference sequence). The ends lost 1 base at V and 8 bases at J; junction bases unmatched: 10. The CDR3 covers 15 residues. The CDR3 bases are TGTGCCAGCAGCCAAGCTTGGGCAGGGGGTGAAGGCTACACCTTC. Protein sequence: CASSQAWAGGEGYTF.

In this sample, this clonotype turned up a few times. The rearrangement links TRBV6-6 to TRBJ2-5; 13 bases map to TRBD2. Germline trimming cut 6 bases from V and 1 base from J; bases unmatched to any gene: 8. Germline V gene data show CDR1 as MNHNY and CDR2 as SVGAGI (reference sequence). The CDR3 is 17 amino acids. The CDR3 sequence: CASRRPGLAGPQETQYF. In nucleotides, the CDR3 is TGTGCCAGCAGGCGCCCGGGACTAGCGGGACCCCAAGAGACCCAGTACTTC.

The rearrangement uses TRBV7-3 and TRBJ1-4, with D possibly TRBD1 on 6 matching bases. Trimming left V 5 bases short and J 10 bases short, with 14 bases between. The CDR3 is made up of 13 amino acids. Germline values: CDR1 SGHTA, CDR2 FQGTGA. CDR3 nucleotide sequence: TGTGCCAGCAGCCCCAAAGGGGGGGGAAAACTGTTTTTT. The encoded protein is CASSPKGGGKLFF.

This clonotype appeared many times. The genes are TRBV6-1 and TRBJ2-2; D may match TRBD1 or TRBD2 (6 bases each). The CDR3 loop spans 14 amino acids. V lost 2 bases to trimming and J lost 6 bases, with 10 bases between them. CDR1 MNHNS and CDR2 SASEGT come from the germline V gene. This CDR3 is CASSEYGGPGELFF. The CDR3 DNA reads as TGTGCCAGCAGTGAATACGGGGGCCCCGGGGAGCTGTTTTTT.

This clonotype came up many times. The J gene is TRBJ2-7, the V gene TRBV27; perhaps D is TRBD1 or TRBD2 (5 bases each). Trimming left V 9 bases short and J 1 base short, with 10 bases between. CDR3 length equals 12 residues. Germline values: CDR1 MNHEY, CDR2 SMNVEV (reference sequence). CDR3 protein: CARRDGSYEQYF. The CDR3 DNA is TGTGCCAGAAGGGACGGTTCCTACGAGCAGTACTTC.

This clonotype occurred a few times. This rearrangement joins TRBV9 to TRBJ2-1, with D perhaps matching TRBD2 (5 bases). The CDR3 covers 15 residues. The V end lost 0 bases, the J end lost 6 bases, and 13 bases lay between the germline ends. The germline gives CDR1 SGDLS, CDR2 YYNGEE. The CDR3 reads CASSVASPGTNEQFF. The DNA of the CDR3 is TGTGCCAGCAGCGTAGCTTCTCCGGGAACCAATGAGCAGTTCTTC.

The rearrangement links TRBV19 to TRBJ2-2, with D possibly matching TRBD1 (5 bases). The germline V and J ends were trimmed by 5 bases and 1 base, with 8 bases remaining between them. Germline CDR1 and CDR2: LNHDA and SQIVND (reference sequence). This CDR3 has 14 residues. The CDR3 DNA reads TGTGCCAGTAGTGCCCAGGGGAACACCGGGGAGCTGTTTTTT. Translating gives CASSAQGNTGELFF.

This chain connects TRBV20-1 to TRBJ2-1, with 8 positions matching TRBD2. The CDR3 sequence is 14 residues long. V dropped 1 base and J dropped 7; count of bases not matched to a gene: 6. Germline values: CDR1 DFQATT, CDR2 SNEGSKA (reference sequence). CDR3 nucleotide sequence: TGCAGTGCTAGAGCCGGGGGGGCCGATAATGAGCAGTTCTTC. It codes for CSARAGGADNEQFF.

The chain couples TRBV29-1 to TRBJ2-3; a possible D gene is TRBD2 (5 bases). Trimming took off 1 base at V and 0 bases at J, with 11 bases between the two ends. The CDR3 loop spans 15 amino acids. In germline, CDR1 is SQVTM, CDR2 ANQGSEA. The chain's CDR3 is CSVEGGQSSTDTQYF. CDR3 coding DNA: TGCAGCGTTGAAGGAGGGCAGTCTAGCACAGATACGCAGTATTTT.

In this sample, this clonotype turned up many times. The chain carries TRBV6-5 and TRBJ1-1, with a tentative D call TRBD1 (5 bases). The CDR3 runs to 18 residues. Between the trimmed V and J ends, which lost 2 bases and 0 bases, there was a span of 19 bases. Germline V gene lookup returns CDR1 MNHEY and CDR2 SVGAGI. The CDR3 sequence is CASSYPAGIFSMNTEAFF. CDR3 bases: TGTGCCAGCAGTTACCCTGCAGGGATTTTCTCCATGAACACTGAAGCTTTCTTT.

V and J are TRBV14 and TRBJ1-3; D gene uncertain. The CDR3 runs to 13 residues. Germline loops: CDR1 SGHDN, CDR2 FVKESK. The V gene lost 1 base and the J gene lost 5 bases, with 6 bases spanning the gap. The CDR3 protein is CASSQVSRNTIYF. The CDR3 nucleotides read TGTGCCAGCAGCCAAGTTTCGAGAAACACCATATATTTT. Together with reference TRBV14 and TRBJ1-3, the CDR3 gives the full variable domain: EAGVTQFPSHSVIEKGQTVTLRCDPISGHDNLYWYRRVMGKEIKFLLHFVKESKQDESGMPNNRFLAERTGGTYSTLKVQPAELEDSGVYFCASSQVSRNTIYFGEGSWLTVV.

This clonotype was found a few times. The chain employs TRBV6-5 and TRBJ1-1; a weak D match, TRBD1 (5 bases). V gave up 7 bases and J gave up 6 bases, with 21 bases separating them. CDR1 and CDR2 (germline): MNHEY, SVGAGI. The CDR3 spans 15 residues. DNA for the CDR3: TGTGCCAGCATTCCGGGCGCCTCTCGGGGGGCTGAAGCTTTCTTT. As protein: CASIPGASRGAEAFF.

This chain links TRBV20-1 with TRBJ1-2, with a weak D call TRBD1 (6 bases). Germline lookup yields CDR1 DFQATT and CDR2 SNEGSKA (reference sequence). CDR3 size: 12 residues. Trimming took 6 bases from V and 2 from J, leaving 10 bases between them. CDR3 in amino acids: CSARDTNYGYTF. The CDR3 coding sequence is TGCAGTGCCCGGGACACCAACTATGGCTACACCTTC.

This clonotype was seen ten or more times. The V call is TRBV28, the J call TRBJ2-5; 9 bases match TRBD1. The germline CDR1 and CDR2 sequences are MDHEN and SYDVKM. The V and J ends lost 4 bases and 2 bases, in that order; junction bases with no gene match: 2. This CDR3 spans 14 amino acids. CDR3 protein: CASSSGTGQETQYF. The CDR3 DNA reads TGTGCCAGCAGTTCCGGGACAGGGCAAGAGACCCAGTACTTC.

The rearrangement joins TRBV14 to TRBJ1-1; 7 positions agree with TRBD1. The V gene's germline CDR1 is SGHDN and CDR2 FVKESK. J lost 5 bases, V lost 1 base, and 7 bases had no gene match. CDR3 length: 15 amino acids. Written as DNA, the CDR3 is TGTGCCAGCAGCCAAGTGAGGGGGCGAAGGACTGAAGCTTTCTTT. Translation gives CASSQVRGRRTEAFF.

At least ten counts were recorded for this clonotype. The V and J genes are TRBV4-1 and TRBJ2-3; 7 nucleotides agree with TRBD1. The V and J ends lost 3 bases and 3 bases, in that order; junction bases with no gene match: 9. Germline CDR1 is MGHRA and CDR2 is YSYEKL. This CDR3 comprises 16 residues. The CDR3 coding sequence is TGCGCCAGCAGCCACCCCCGACAGGGAAGGACAGATACGCAGTATTTT. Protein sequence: CASSHPRQGRTDTQYF.

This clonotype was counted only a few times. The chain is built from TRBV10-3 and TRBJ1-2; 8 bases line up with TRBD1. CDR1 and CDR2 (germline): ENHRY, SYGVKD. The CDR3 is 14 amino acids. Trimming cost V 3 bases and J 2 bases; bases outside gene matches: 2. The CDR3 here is CAISDRGQNYGYTF. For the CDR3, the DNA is TGTGCCATCAGTGACAGGGGGCAAAACTATGGCTACACCTTC.

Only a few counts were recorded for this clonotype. In nucleotides, the CDR3 is TGTGCCAGCACCTCTTCGGGATTTGGTTCACCCCTCCACTTT. Translated, it gives CASTSSGFGSPLHF. The gene calls are TRBV7-9 and TRBJ1-6; D gene ambiguous. Germline CDR1 SEHNR, CDR2 FQNEAQ (reference sequence). The CDR3 consists of 14 residues. V shed 7 bases and J shed 9 bases, with 16 bases lying between them.

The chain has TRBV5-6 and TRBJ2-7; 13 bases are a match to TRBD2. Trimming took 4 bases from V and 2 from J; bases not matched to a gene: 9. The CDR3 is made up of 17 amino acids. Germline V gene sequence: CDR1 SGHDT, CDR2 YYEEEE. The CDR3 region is CASSRRLAGGTAYEQYF. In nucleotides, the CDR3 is TGTGCCAGCAGCCGAAGACTAGCGGGAGGCACGGCCTACGAGCAGTACTTC.

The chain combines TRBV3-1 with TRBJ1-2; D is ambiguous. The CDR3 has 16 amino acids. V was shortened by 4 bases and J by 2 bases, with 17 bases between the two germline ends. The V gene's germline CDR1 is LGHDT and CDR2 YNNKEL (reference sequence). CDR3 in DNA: TGTGCCAGCAGCCCCGTCGATTCCCTAAGAAACTATGGCTACACCTTC. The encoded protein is CASSPVDSLRNYGYTF.

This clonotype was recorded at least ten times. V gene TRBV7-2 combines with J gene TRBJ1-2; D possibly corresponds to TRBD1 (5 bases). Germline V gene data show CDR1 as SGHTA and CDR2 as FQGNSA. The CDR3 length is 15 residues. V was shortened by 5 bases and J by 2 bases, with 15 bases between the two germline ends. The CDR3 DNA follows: TGTGCCAGCAGCCCACAGACAGATACAAACTATGGCTACACCTTC. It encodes CASSPQTDTNYGYTF.

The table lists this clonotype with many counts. The CDR3 loop reads CASSLRTGNNQPQHF. CDR3 nucleotides: TGTGCCAGCAGCTTAAGGACAGGGAATAACCAGCCCCAGCATTTT. The chain carries TRBV7-2 and TRBJ1-5; 8 bases are shared with TRBD1. This CDR3 region has 15 residues. Germline V gene lookup returns CDR1 SGHTA and CDR2 FQGNSA. V dropped 2 bases and J dropped 7; count of bases not matched to a gene: 7.

The CDR3 DNA reads TGTGCCTGGAGTTACAATCAGGAGCTGTTTTTT. Its protein is CAWSYNQELFF. The V call is TRBV30, the J call TRBJ2-2, with D uncertain. This CDR3 has 11 residues. With 2 bases removed from V and 10 bases from J, the gap between germline ends came to 8 bases. Germline CDR1 is GTSNPN and CDR2 is SVGIG (reference sequence).

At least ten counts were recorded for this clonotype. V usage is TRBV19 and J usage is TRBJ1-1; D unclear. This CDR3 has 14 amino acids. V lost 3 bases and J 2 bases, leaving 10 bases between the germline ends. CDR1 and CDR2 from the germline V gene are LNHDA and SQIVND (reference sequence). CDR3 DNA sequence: TGTGCCAGTAGTATCCCGGGATTTAACACTGAAGCTTTCTTT. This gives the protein CASSIPGFNTEAFF.

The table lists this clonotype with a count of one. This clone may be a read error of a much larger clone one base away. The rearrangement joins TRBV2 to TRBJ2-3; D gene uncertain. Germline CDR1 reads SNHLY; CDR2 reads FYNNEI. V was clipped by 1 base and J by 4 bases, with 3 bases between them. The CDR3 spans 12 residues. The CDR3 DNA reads TGTGCCAGCAGTGAAGGGGCAGATACGCAGTATTTT. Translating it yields CASSEGADTQYF.

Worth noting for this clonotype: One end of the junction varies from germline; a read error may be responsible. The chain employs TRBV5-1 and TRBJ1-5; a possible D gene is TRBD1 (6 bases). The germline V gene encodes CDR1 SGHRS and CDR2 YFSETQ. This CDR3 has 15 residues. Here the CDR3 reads CASSFSGALNQRQHF. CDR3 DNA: TGCGCCAGCAGCTTTTCAGGGGCGCTCAATCAGCGCCAGCATTTT.